The clone carrying this T cell receptor (beta chain) showed up many times. This record comes from a study of kidney transplant recipient with SARS-CoV-2 infection. CDR1 is LGHDT and CDR2 is YNNKEL in the germline V gene (reference sequence). V gave up 4 bases and J gave up 4 bases, with 22 bases separating them. The CDR3 has 17 amino acids. TCRdb re-analysed the reads in MiXCR, keeping a single row per CDR3 protein. The sample lists 200,000 to 300,000 distinct CDR3 sequences, 25% to 35% occurring once. The source is a male patient in his 30s who had COVID-19 and was a kidney transplant recipient. The graft donor may have contributed some T cells. The chain is built from TRBV3-1 and TRBJ1-1, with D unresolved. Here the sequenced sample was a blood sample, taken at baseline and on day 111 from a kidney transplant recipient. CDR3 loop: CASSRARPISIRTEAFF. CDR3 nucleotides: TGTGCCAGCAGCCGAGCTCGTCCCATTTCAATTCGCACTGAAGCTTTCTTT.